This T cell receptor beta chain emerged from a study of blood T cell repertoires in COVID-19. Across the study: Some COVID-19 samples were acute and others convalescent; all came from the United States, Italy and Spain.

Germline loops: CDR1 MNHEY, CDR2 SVGEGT. Between the trimmed V and J ends, which lost 6 bases and 4 bases, there was a span of 12 bases. CDR3 length: 13 amino acids. The assay was immunoSEQ multiplex PCR, and TCRdb's table has in-frame clones only and misses some. Seen here are about 300,000 clones, 88% observed once, and the top ten hold about 9.8%. A few counts support this clone. Specimen: peripheral blood. V is TRBV6-2 or TRBV6-3 and J is TRBJ1-2, with D maybe TRBD1 (5 bases). The TCR sequence derives from a young man with active or convalescent COVID-19. The CDR3 protein is CASSPDSLYGYTF. CDR3 DNA sequence: TGTGCCAGCAGCCCTGACAGCCTCTATGGCTACACCTTC.